Included here is one T cell receptor (beta chain) sequence, with context. Its specificity is unknown. Produced via immunoSEQ multiplex PCR; TCRdb's table is partial and in-frame only. The repertoire holds roughly 200,000 clones, with roughly 94% as singletons. The data stem from a study of T cell responses to AZD1222 COVID-19 vaccine. Study-level findings and limits: No day 14 peak samples; only post-peak repertoires were characterized. A rise in Spike-specific TCR breadth and depth followed two AZD1222 doses. At study baseline, merely five or six AZD1222 recipients were seropositive.

The CDR3 has 13 residues. Germline CDR1 reads MNHNY; CDR2 reads SVGAGI (reference sequence). V was shortened by 5 bases and J by 7 bases, with 15 bases between the two germline ends. Sequencing used peripheral blood, obtained 28 days after the second dose of the MenACWY control vaccine. V and J are TRBV6-6 and TRBJ2-7; D may be TRBD1 (8 bases). This TCR was sampled from an adult who received the MenACWY meningococcal vaccine as a control. The CDR3 spells CASSGTGAGEQYF. DNA for the CDR3: TGTGCCAGCAGTGGGACAGGAGCGGGGGAGCAGTACTTC.